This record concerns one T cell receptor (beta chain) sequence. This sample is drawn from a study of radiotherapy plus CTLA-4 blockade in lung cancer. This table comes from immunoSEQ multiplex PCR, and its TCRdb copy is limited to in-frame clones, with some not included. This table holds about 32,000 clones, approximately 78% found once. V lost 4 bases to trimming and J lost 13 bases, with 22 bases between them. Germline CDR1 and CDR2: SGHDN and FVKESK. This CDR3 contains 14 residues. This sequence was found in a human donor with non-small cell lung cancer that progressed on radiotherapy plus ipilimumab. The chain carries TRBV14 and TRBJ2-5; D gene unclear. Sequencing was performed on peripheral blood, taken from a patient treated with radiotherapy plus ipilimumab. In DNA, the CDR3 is TGTGCCAGCAGCCCAAGTGCCCTCCTCGCGATTCCGTACTTC. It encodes CASSPSALLAIPYF.